A single T cell receptor beta chain is shown here with its context. The data are from a study of blood T cells in healthy people across ages. V gave up 2 bases and J gave up 5 bases, with 13 bases separating them. Germline CDR1 reads SGHAT; CDR2 reads FQNNGV. The CDR3 spans 15 residues. The use of a sample-barcoded 5' primer and a J-beta primer mix characterized a second PCR of roughly 6 to 12 cycles. One entry per CDR3 protein, called by TCRdb with MiXCR from the 5' RACE reads. The table shows some 940,000 distinct CDR3 sequences, with about 28% occurring only once. This sample also appeared in a second study, on T cells of mothers and their children.

The clonotype originates from a woman aged 40 to 50 in good health. V gene TRBV11-2 combines with J gene TRBJ2-1; a weak D match, TRBD1 (5 bases). The sequenced material came from blood. CDR3 coding DNA: TGTGCCAGCAGCTTAAGGTATGGGGCGGACAATGAGCAGTTCTTC. Residues: CASSLRYGADNEQFF.